The 10 T cell receptor beta chains below come from one sample, sequenced in a study of blood T cell repertoires in COVID-19. TCRdb's copy holds only in-frame clones and misses some; the assay was immunoSEQ multiplex PCR. The sample yields under 300,000 clones, 65% to 90% seen once. The specimen sequenced was peripheral blood. These receptor sequences come from a human donor in a cohort sampled during active COVID-19.

This clone has only a few counts. The V and J genes are TRBV2 and TRBJ1-5; D might be TRBD1 (5 bases). Between the trimmed V and J ends, which lost 8 bases and 3 bases, there was a span of 17 bases. Germline lookup yields CDR1 SNHLY and CDR2 FYNNEI. There are 15 residues in the CDR3. CDR3 amino acids: CASGTTGGNNQPQHF. CDR3 in DNA: TGTGCCAGCGGGACGACCGGGGGTAACAATCAGCCCCAGCATTTT. Together with reference TRBV2 and TRBJ1-5, the CDR3 gives the full variable domain: EPEVTQTPSHQVTQMGQEVILRCVPISNHLYFYWYRQILGQKVEFLVSFYNNEISEKSEIFDDQFSVERPDGSNFTLKIRSTKLEDSAMYFCASGTTGGNNQPQHFGDGTRLSIL.

This clone was detected a few times. The V call is TRBV7-2, the J call TRBJ2-7, with D perhaps matching TRBD1 (6 bases). V was trimmed by 4 bases and J by 2 bases, leaving 12 bases between them. This CDR3 has 14 residues. CDR1 is SGHTA and CDR2 is FQGNSA in the germline V gene. Here the CDR3 reads CASSWDQGTYEQYF. The CDR3 nucleotides read TGTGCCAGCAGCTGGGACCAGGGGACCTACGAGCAGTACTTC.

The chain carries TRBV28 and TRBJ2-2; a weak D match, TRBD2 (5 bases). This CDR3 has 14 amino acids. V lost 6 bases to trimming and J lost 0 bases, with 8 bases between them. The V gene's germline CDR1 is MDHEN and CDR2 SYDVKM. CDR3 protein: CASSTDSNTGELFF. CDR3 in DNA: TGTGCCAGCAGCACGGACTCGAACACCGGGGAGCTGTTTTTT. The full variable domain, completed using reference TRBV28 and TRBJ2-2, is DVKVTQSSRYLVKRTGEKVFLECVQDMDHENMFWYRQDPGLGLRLIYFSYDVKMKEKGDIPEGYSVSREKKERFSLILESASTNQTSMYLCASSTDSNTGELFFGEGSRLTVL.

The chain couples TRBV6-5 to TRBJ2-7, with 7 nucleotides matching TRBD2. Germline CDR1 reads MNHEY; CDR2 reads SVGAGI. The CDR3 runs to 14 residues. The junction had 7 bases not matched to a gene; V was cut back by 6 bases and J by 2 bases. The CDR3 DNA reads TGTGCCAGCAGCCCCAGGCGGGGGACCTACGAGCAGTACTTC. Translation: CASSPRRGTYEQYF.

V gene TRBV6-5 combines with J gene TRBJ1-5; a possible D gene is TRBD1 (6 bases). Germline V CDR1 and CDR2: MNHEY, SVGAGI. V lost 7 bases and J 7 bases, leaving 17 bases between the germline ends. The CDR3 totals 14 residues. CDR3 bases: TGTGCCAGCATCGAGGTGGGGGCGCGGCAGCCCCAGCATTTT. It yields the protein CASIEVGARQPQHF.

The rearrangement links TRBV7-2 to TRBJ2-3, with a tentative D call TRBD1 (6 bases). The V gene lost 5 bases and the J gene lost 3 bases, with 15 bases spanning the gap. Germline CDR1 is SGHTA and CDR2 is FQGNSA. The CDR3 totals 15 residues. The CDR3 DNA reads TGTGCCAGCAGCCCCCTGTTGGGGGCAACAGATACGCAGTATTTT. Its translation is CASSPLLGATDTQYF.

This chain uses TRBV7-2 with TRBJ1-2, with 9 nucleotides matching TRBD1. The CDR3 loop spans 14 amino acids. Trimming removed 4 bases from V and 4 bases from J; junction bases left unmatched: 4. Germline CDR1 and CDR2: SGHTA and FQGNSA. The CDR3 nucleotides are TGTGCCAGCAGCTCCCAACAGGGGGCCTATGGCTACACCTTC. This codes for CASSSQQGAYGYTF.

CDR3 coding DNA: TGTGCCAGCTCATTTAGCCCGCGCGCTCGCTCCTACGAGCAGTACTTC. Translation gives CASSFSPRARSYEQYF. This chain connects TRBV18 to TRBJ2-7; unclear D gene. The V end was cut by 5 bases, the J end by 0 bases, with 17 bases between. CDR3 length: 16 amino acids. The germline V gene encodes CDR1 KGHSH and CDR2 LQKENI.

The V call is TRBV3-1 (or the pseudogene TRBV3-2), the J call TRBJ2-3; 11 bases map to TRBD2. V lost 6 bases to trimming and J lost 2 bases; unmatched junction nucleotides: 4. The length of the CDR3 is 15 residues. Germline CDR1 reads LGHDT; CDR2 reads YNNKEL (reference sequence). The CDR3 is CASSGLAGITDTQYF. DNA for the CDR3: TGTGCCAGCAGTGGACTAGCGGGTATCACAGATACGCAGTATTTT.

The chain links TRBV6-5 to TRBJ1-2; D may be TRBD1 (6 bases). The V gene's germline CDR1 is MNHEY and CDR2 SVGAGI. V lost 7 bases and J 4 bases, leaving 16 bases between the germline ends. This CDR3 has 14 residues. The CDR3 nucleotides read TGTGCCAGCAAGCCACCGGGACATCTCTATGGCTACACCTTC. Translating gives CASKPPGHLYGYTF.